A selection of T cell receptor beta chains follows, all from one sample in a study of vaccination and CD4 T cells after COVID-19. Their cognate antigens are unknown. One entry per CDR3 protein, called by TCRdb with MiXCR from the PCR reads. The sample yields more than 12,000 distinct CDR3 sequences, about 32% seen once. Sequences were obtained from cultured CD4+ T cells from blood. The receptors stem from a human donor with COVID-19. CDR3s leave out the opening cysteine and the closing phenylalanine or tryptophan. Fields, in order: V gene, D gene, J gene, CDR3 protein. A D gene is named only where the DNA matches it firmly.

TRBV6-2/TRBV6-3,TRBD1,TRBJ2-2,ASSGTGKTTGELF
TRBV6-1,TRBD1,TRBJ1-2,ASSSTGDNYGYT
TRBV4-2,.,TRBJ1-5,ASSQVVGQGNQPQH
TRBV5-1,.,TRBJ1-3,ASSSTGPGNTIY
TRBV20-1,TRBD1,TRBJ1-2,SARVGTGGPGGGYT
TRBV6-1,TRBD1,TRBJ1-5,ASSPRTGGQSNQPQH
TRBV20-1,TRBD2,TRBJ2-7,SARSPFPTSGGSYEQY
TRBV27,.,TRBJ1-1,ASSLSLGGAHREAF
TRBV6-1,TRBD2,TRBJ2-5,ASSEAWLAGGQETQY
TRBV4-1,TRBD2,TRBJ2-5,ASSQGIRTSGGYQETQY
TRBV20-1,.,TRBJ2-2,SARAGSQTGELF
TRBV7-2,TRBD1,TRBJ2-3,ASSLDSGTDTDTQY
TRBV7-2,TRBD1,TRBJ1-5,ASSIQGGGNQPQH
TRBV20-1,.,TRBJ2-6,SASRGALSGANVLT
TRBV5-6,TRBD2,TRBJ2-4,ASSPLARGGPTKNIQY
TRBV6-1,.,TRBJ1-3,ASSEGQPGYTIY
TRBV27,.,TRBJ2-5,ASSLFPKRETQY
TRBV6-1,.,TRBJ2-1,ASDSLGAMYEQF
TRBV19,.,TRBJ1-1,ATHGGLNTEAF
TRBV2,.,TRBJ2-2,ASSESIWAGELF
TRBV5-4,.,TRBJ2-1,ASSRSGENSYNEQF
TRBV6-4,.,TRBJ1-1,ASSEVRLNTEAF
TRBV19,.,TRBJ1-5,ASSLRTESTDQPQH